This T cell receptor (beta chain) was recovered during a study of CD8 T cells in Susac syndrome. The patients serving as multiple sclerosis controls were treatment-naive. They had stable or active relapsing-remitting disease and fulfilled revised McDonald criteria. This CDR3 contains 15 residues. V lost 2 bases and J lost 4, with 12 bases in between. Germline CDR1 reads LGHDT; CDR2 reads YNNKEL (reference sequence). Reverse transcription of about 0.45 to 1 ug RNA used random hexamers. Multiplex PCR with immunoSEQ amplified the TCR beta CDR3 across 54 Vbeta and 13 Jbeta. TCRdb passed the immunoSEQ multiplex PCR reads through MiXCR, listing each CDR3 protein once. Altogether 200,000 to 250,000 distinct CDR3 sequences are present, nearly 97% being singletons, with the ten largest covering roughly 0.1%.

The rearrangement uses TRBV3-1 and TRBJ2-4, with D maybe TRBD2 (7 bases). This TCR came from a human donor with multiple sclerosis. Sample: CD4+ T cells from PBMCs. The CDR3, as DNA: TGTGCCAGCAGCCAAACCGGGGGGCCTAAAAACATTCAGTACTTC. It yields the protein CASSQTGGPKNIQYF.